This T cell receptor beta chain was observed in a study of early T cells in non-severe SARS-CoV-2 infection. A single record per CDR3 protein comes from TCRdb applying MiXCR to the 5' RACE reads. The repertoire consists of some 80,000 distinct CDR3 sequences, with roughly an eighth occurring once and the leading ten covering 6.5%. The CDR3 length is 12 residues. Trimming took off 4 bases at V and 8 bases at J, with 11 bases between the two ends. The germline V gene encodes CDR1 MNHNY and CDR2 SVGAGI (reference sequence). Material for sequencing was whole blood. This clonotype was sampled from an adult who was a healthcare worker with PCR-confirmed SARS-CoV-2 infection or an uninfected control (not recorded which). The V and J genes are TRBV6-6 and TRBJ1-1; no clear D. The CDR3 reads CASSSWRSEAFF. In nucleotides, the CDR3 is TGTGCCAGCAGTTCTTGGAGAAGCGAAGCTTTCTTT.